This T cell receptor (beta chain) originates from a study of blood T cell repertoires in COVID-19. Study-wide context: COVID-19 samples from acute and convalescent phases originated in the United States, Italy and Spain.

The J segment lost 8 bases and the V segment lost 5 bases, leaving 19 bases of the junction unmatched. The CDR3 is made up of 17 amino acids. The germline gives CDR1 LGHNA, CDR2 YSLEER. This clone has just a few counts. In the original analysis: For nucleated cells, counts were estimated from reference gene primer amplification. Libraries were prepared by immunoSEQ multiplex PCR; TCRdb keeps only in-frame clonotypes and omits some of them. V, J and clone size are those of that table, while D and trimming were read from the DNA. The sample lists about 45,000 clones, 90% seen once, with around 20% in the top ten.

The chain has TRBV4-3 and TRBJ1-2; 8 bases fit TRBD1. This clonotype originated in a man between 65 and 85 years old with active COVID-19. Sequenced: peripheral blood. The CDR3 sequence: CASSAATPGTGGEGYTF. Written as DNA, the CDR3 is TGCGCCAGCAGCGCCGCCACTCCGGGAACAGGGGGGGAGGGCTACACCTTC.